These T cell receptor beta chains were read from a single sample in a study of shared clonotypes between healthy human individuals. Clones were read by immunoSEQ multiplex PCR, and TCRdb kept only the in-frame ones, dropping some. Here the sample spans 1.5 million to 1.9 million clones, under 99% being singletons. The sample comprised naive CD4+ T cells sorted from blood. Receptors were obtained from a man aged 25 to 45 in good health. CDR3s include the opening cysteine and the closing phenylalanine or tryptophan. D genes are given only for firm matches. Where a row states a size, it is once, few, many or the class of an expanded clone; other rows omit it.

v_call	j_call	clone_size	d_call	cdr3_aa	cdr3_nt
TRBV15	TRBJ1-3	.	.	CATSRDPAGTGNTIYF	TGTGCCACCAGCAGAGATCCGGCTGGCACTGGAAACACCATATATTTT
TRBV19	TRBJ2-1	.	.	CASSREGSYNEQFF	TGTGCCAGTAGCCGCGAGGGGTCCTACAATGAGCAGTTCTTC
TRBV28	TRBJ2-1	.	.	CASSFRGARNEQFF	TGTGCCAGCAGTTTCCGGGGGGCGCGCAATGAGCAGTTCTTC
TRBV29-1	TRBJ1-1	.	TRBD1	CSARTGMNTEAFF	TGCAGCGCTAGGACAGGAATGAACACTGAAGCTTTCTTT
TRBV2	TRBJ2-1	.	.	CASSELARTYNEQFF	TGTGCCAGCAGTGAGCTAGCCCGTACTTACAATGAGCAGTTCTTC
TRBV25-1	TRBJ2-2	.	TRBD2	CASSTWTSGSGTGELFF	TGTGCCAGCAGTACCTGGACTAGCGGGAGTGGAACCGGGGAGCTGTTTTTT
TRBV11-2	TRBJ2-7	.	.	CASSPQGMGDEQYF	TGTGCCAGCAGCCCCCAAGGGATGGGCGACGAGCAGTACTTC
TRBV27	TRBJ2-2	.	TRBD2	CASTPRGLAGFADTGELFF	TGTGCCAGCACCCCCCGGGGACTAGCGGGATTCGCCGACACCGGGGAGCTGTTTTTT
TRBV7-2	TRBJ1-5	.	TRBD1	CASSSFTGAQPQHF	TGTGCCAGCAGCTCGTTTACAGGGGCTCAGCCCCAGCATTTT
TRBV18	TRBJ2-1	.	TRBD2	CASSPFRAGGNEQFF	TGTGCCAGCTCACCATTTCGGGCCGGGGGGAATGAGCAGTTCTTC
TRBV28	TRBJ1-2	once	TRBD1	CASKWTGHGYTF	TGTGCCAGCAAGTGGACAGGGCATGGCTACACCTTC
TRBV10-3	TRBJ2-6	.	TRBD2	CAVRAGLAGAGANVLTF	TGTGCCGTCCGAGCGGGACTAGCGGGAGCTGGGGCCAACGTCCTGACTTTC
TRBV19	TRBJ2-1	.	TRBD1	CASSARTGTGANEQFF	TGTGCCAGTAGTGCCCGGACCGGGACAGGGGCCAATGAGCAGTTCTTC
TRBV11-2	TRBJ2-7	.	.	CASSADSGSYEQYF	TGTGCCAGCAGCGCGGACAGTGGATCCTACGAGCAGTACTTC
TRBV7-2	TRBJ1-5	.	.	CASSSRGPDGNQPQHF	TGTGCCAGCAGCTCAAGAGGCCCCGATGGCAATCAGCCCCAGCATTTT
TRBV6-1	TRBJ1-2	.	TRBD1	CASSEAGTARYGYTF	TGTGCCAGCAGTGAAGCGGGGACAGCTCGCTATGGCTACACCTTC
TRBV28	TRBJ2-1	.	.	CASSWQYNEQFF	TGTGCCAGCAGTTGGCAGTACAATGAGCAGTTCTTC
TRBV5-1	TRBJ2-5	.	.	CASSLPGGIQETQYF	TGCGCCAGCAGCTTGCCAGGGGGGATACAAGAGACCCAGTACTTC
TRBV27	TRBJ2-2	.	TRBD2	CASRLAGNTGELFF	TGTGCCAGCAGACTAGCGGGGAACACCGGGGAGCTGTTTTTT
TRBV28	TRBJ2-6	.	.	CASAGLGSGANVLTF	TGTGCCAGCGCGGGGCTGGGCTCTGGGGCCAACGTCCTGACTTTC
TRBV2	TRBJ2-1	once	.	CASSNPPGRQRDEQFF	TGTGCCAGCAGTAACCCGCCTGGGAGGCAGAGGGATGAGCAGTTCTTC
TRBV9	TRBJ2-7	.	TRBD1	CASSPRGLSSSYEQYF	TGTGCCAGCAGCCCCAGGGGGCTCTCGAGCTCCTACGAGCAGTACTTC
TRBV7-9	TRBJ2-7	.	.	CASSRRPGAHEQYF	TGTGCCAGCAGCCGCAGGCCGGGGGCCCACGAGCAGTACTTC
TRBV5-5	TRBJ2-7	.	.	CASSSGILVHEQYF	TGTGCCAGCAGCTCCGGGATCCTCGTCCACGAGCAGTACTTC
TRBV19	TRBJ2-7	once	TRBD2	CASSIASGTYEQYF	TGTGCCAGTAGTATAGCTAGCGGGACCTACGAGCAGTACTTC
TRBV28	TRBJ2-5	.	.	CASSSHPETQYF	TGTGCCAGCAGTTCTCATCCGGAGACCCAGTACTTC
TRBV19	TRBJ2-2	.	.	CASIQKIQADTGELFF	TGTGCCAGTATCCAGAAGATCCAGGCGGACACCGGGGAGCTGTTTTTT
TRBV4-3	TRBJ2-7	once	.	CASSQVLRRGYEQYF	TGCGCCAGCAGCCAGGTGCTACGTAGGGGCTACGAGCAGTATTTC
TRBV27	TRBJ2-1	.	.	CASSFRARHTRNEQFF	TGTGCCAGCAGTTTCAGGGCCCGCCATACGAGGAATGAGCAGTTCTTC
TRBV4-3	TRBJ2-5	.	.	CASSTTLGLGETQYF	TGCGCCAGCAGCACGACACTGGGCCTAGGGGAGACCCAGTACTTC
TRBV29-1	TRBJ1-2	.	.	CSVTLEGPGYGYTF	TGCAGCGTTACCCTGGAGGGACCGGGGTATGGCTACACCTTC
TRBV6-4	TRBJ2-1	once	.	CASSPIARDNEQFF	TGTGCCAGCAGTCCAATAGCGAGGGACAATGAGCAGTTCTTC
TRBV2	TRBJ1-4	.	TRBD1	CASSANRGREKLFF	TGTGCCAGCAGTGCCAACAGGGGGCGTGAAAAACTGTTTTTT
TRBV11-2	TRBJ2-1	.	.	CASSGHRREENEQFF	TGTGCCAGCAGCGGCCACAGACGTGAAGAGAATGAGCAGTTCTTC
TRBV5-4	TRBJ1-3	few	TRBD1	CASSPWTGENTIYF	TGTGCCAGCAGCCCTTGGACAGGGGAAAACACCATATATTTT
TRBV10-2	TRBJ1-5	.	.	CASSSGLGNQPQHF	TGCGCCAGCAGTTCAGGCTTAGGCAATCAGCCCCAGCATTTT
TRBV15	TRBJ2-5	once	TRBD1	CATSRDRGGQETQYF	TGTGCCACCAGCAGGGACAGGGGAGGCCAAGAGACCCAGTACTTC
TRBV7-3	TRBJ2-7	once	.	CASSLTAGSSYEQYF	TGTGCCAGCAGCTTAACTGCGGGGAGTTCCTACGAGCAGTACTTC
TRBV18	TRBJ2-2	.	.	CASSPGANTGELFF	TGTGCCAGCTCACCAGGAGCGAACACCGGGGAGCTGTTTTTT
TRBV5-6	TRBJ2-1	.	TRBD1	CASSLTLYRTGTQQFF	TGTGCCAGCAGCTTAACCTTATACCGGACAGGTACCCAGCAGTTCTTC